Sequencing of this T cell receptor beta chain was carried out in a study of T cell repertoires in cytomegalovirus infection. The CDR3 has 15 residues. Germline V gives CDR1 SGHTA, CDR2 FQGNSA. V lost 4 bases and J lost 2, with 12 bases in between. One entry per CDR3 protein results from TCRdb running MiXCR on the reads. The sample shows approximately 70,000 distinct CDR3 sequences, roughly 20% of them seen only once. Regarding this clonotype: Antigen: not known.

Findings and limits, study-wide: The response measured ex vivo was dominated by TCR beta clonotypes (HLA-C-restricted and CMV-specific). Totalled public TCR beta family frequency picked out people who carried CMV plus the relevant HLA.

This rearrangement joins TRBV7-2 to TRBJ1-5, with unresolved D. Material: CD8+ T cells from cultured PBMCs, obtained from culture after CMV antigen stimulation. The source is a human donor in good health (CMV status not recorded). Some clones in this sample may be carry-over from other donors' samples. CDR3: CASSSFRKGNQPQHF. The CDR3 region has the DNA TGTGCCAGCAGCTCCTTTCGAAAAGGCAATCAGCCCCAGCATTTT.